Listed below are T cell receptor beta chains from one sample, sequenced in a study of T cell responses to AZD1222 COVID-19 vaccine. Repertoires were generated with immunoSEQ multiplex PCR, while TCRdb's copy carries only in-frame clones and drops some. The sample yields 140,000 to 150,000 clones, around 91% seen once. The sample here was peripheral blood, taken on day 0 of AZD1222 vaccination. These receptors were collected from an adult in good health. Both conserved end residues are part of each CDR3. Fields, in order: J gene, V gene, clone size, D gene, CDR3 DNA, CDR3 protein. D genes are given only for firm matches. A row's size may be missing; if present it is once, few, many or a size class.

>TRBJ2-2|TRBV6-5|-|-
TGTGCCAGTCGAAACACCGGGGAGCTGTTTTTT
CASRNTGELFF
>TRBJ1-4|TRBV5-6|-|-
TGTGCCAGCAGCTTGGATGGAAAACTGTTTTTT
CASSLDGKLFF
>TRBJ2-1|TRBV10-3|-|-
TGTGCCATCAGTGAGAATCCCGGTCGGTACAATGAGCAGTTCTTC
CAISENPGRYNEQFF
>TRBJ2-1|TRBV9|-|TRBD2
TGTGCCAGCAGCGTAGTGGCTAGCGGAATCGGTGAGCAGTTCTTC
CASSVVASGIGEQFF
>TRBJ2-4|TRBV2|-|TRBD2
TGTGCCAGCAGTCGCCAACTAGCGGGTGTACGGAAAAACATTCAGTACTTC
CASSRQLAGVRKNIQYF
>TRBJ1-3|TRBV19|-|-
TGTGCCAGTAGAAGAGGGCCTAGTGGAAACACCATATATTTT
CASRRGPSGNTIYF
>TRBJ1-3|TRBV19|-|-
TGTGCCAGTTCTCTGACGGGGATCTCTGGAAACACCATATATTTT
CASSLTGISGNTIYF
>TRBJ2-7|TRBV11-2|-|-
TGTGCCAGCAGCCACATTCTTATGGGTCCCTCAAATCGATACGAGCAGTACTTC
CASSHILMGPSNRYEQYF
>TRBJ1-4|TRBV2|-|-
TGTGCCAGCAGTGTGAACAGGGCCACAACTAATGAAAAACTGTTTTTT
CASSVNRATTNEKLFF
>TRBJ2-7|TRBV10-1|-|TRBD2
TGCGCCAGCAGTACGGGACTAGCGGGAGGGCCGTCGTACGAGCAGTACTTC
CASSTGLAGGPSYEQYF
>TRBJ1-1|TRBV4-1|-|-
TGCGCCAGCAGCCAAGATGACGGCTCGAGGGCTTTCTTT
CASSQDDGSRAFF
>TRBJ2-1|TRBV7-9|-|TRBD2
TGTGCCAGCAGCTTACCTCAAAGACTAGCGGGAGTTGGCAATGAGCAGTTCTTC
CASSLPQRLAGVGNEQFF
>TRBJ1-5|TRBV5-1|-|TRBD1
TGCGCCAGCAGCTTGGGACAGGGGGCTCAGCCCCAGCATTTT
CASSLGQGAQPQHF
>TRBJ2-1|TRBV19|-|TRBD2
TGTGCCAGTAGAGGCCCACAGCTCGCTAGCGGGAGCGGAGGGAATGAGCAGTTCTTC
CASRGPQLASGSGGNEQFF
>TRBJ1-6|TRBV4-1|-|-
TGCGCCAGCAGCCAATTAGGGGGTGGTGATTCACCCCTCCACTTT
CASSQLGGGDSPLHF
>TRBJ2-1|TRBV7-6|few|-
TGTGCCAGCAGCTTAGCGCTTGGGCAGGAGCAGTTCTTC
CASSLALGQEQFF
>TRBJ2-3|TRBV4-2|-|-
TGTGCCAGCAGCCAAGTAGATAGGGGGGTAGTCACAGATACGCAGTATTTT
CASSQVDRGVVTDTQYF
>TRBJ1-2|TRBV10-1|-|TRBD1
TGCGCCAGCAGTAGGACAGGGGGCGACTATGGCTACACCTTC
CASSRTGGDYGYTF
>TRBJ2-7|TRBV30|-|TRBD1
TGTGCCTGGAGTCCCCGGGACAGGGGAACCTACGAGCAGTACTTC
CAWSPRDRGTYEQYF
>TRBJ1-1|TRBV10-3|-|-
TGTGCCATCACCGAAAGTGGGGATAACACTGAAGCTTTCTTT
CAITESGDNTEAFF
>TRBJ1-2|TRBV5-1|-|-
TGCGCCAGCACCGGGGAGGCGACCGTCTATGGCTACACCTTC
CASTGEATVYGYTF
>TRBJ1-1|TRBV7-8|once|-
TGTGCCAGCAGCTTACAGGCCAAACTGAACACTGAAGCTTTCTTT
CASSLQAKLNTEAFF
>TRBJ2-1|TRBV7-3|-|-
TGTGCCAGCAGCTTACAGGAGGTCCCCCCCTACAATGAGCAGTTCTTC
CASSLQEVPPYNEQFF
>TRBJ1-6|TRBV5-4|-|-
TGTGCCAGCAGCTTGGTAACAGAAAATTCACCCCTCCACTTT
CASSLVTENSPLHF
>TRBJ1-5|TRBV18|once|-
TGTGCCAGCTCACCACAGCGAGATAATCAGCCCCAGCATTTT
CASSPQRDNQPQHF
>TRBJ1-1|TRBV30|-|TRBD1
TGTGCCTGGGAGACAGGGACGAACACTGAAGCTTTCTTT
CAWETGTNTEAFF
>TRBJ2-7|TRBV5-1|-|-
TGCGCCAGCAGCTTGGTAGCCGGGGACCACGAGCAGTACTTC
CASSLVAGDHEQYF
>TRBJ1-2|TRBV20-1|-|-
TGCAGTGCCCCAGGACCCTATGGCTACACCTTC
CSAPGPYGYTF
>TRBJ2-1|TRBV11-3|-|TRBD2
TGTGCCAGCAGCACGGGACTAGCGGGCCACAATGAGCAGTTCTTC
CASSTGLAGHNEQFF
>TRBJ1-5|TRBV12-5|-|-
TGTGCTAGTGGTTTTAGGATCAATCAGCCCCAGCATTTT
CASGFRINQPQHF
>TRBJ1-3|TRBV27|-|-
TGTGCCAGCAGTCCCCAAGCGAGCTCTGGAAACACCATATATTTT
CASSPQASSGNTIYF
>TRBJ1-1|TRBV30|-|TRBD1
TGTGCCTGGAGTTTACGGGGGACAGGAGCCATGAACACTGAAGCTTTCTTT
CAWSLRGTGAMNTEAFF
>TRBJ2-3|TRBV7-8|-|TRBD2
TGTGCCAGCAGCATACTAGCGGGGGGTGCCACAGATACGCAGTATTTT
CASSILAGGATDTQYF
>TRBJ1-2|TRBV25-1|-|-
TGTGCCAGCAGTTGGGAGACCTATGGCTACACCTTC
CASSWETYGYTF
>TRBJ2-2|TRBV2|-|-
TGTGCCAGCATGGACAGAAAAAACACCGGGGAGCTGTTTTTT
CASMDRKNTGELFF
>TRBJ2-7|TRBV2|-|TRBD1
TGTGCCAGCAGGACAGATCGGGACAGGGTGAGCGAGCAGTACTTC
CASRTDRDRVSEQYF
>TRBJ2-7|TRBV27|-|-
TGTGCCAGCAGTTTATCCCTCAGGGGGGGCGAGCAGTACTTC
CASSLSLRGGEQYF
>TRBJ1-2|TRBV6-5|-|-
TGTGCCAGCAGTTTCTCCCACCCCCACTATGGCTACACCTTC
CASSFSHPHYGYTF
>TRBJ2-5|TRBV5-4|-|-
TGTGCCAGCAGCTTGGCGGGGGGCTTAGGGGAGACCCAGTACTTC
CASSLAGGLGETQYF
>TRBJ1-2|TRBV27|once|-
TGTGCCAGCAGTTTTTCAGGGAAATTTAACTATGGCTACACCTTC
CASSFSGKFNYGYTF
>TRBJ2-1|TRBV5-6|-|-
TGTGCCAGCAGCGGGGGGGCTGTTTACAATGAGCAGTTCTTC
CASSGGAVYNEQFF
>TRBJ1-2|TRBV4-2|-|-
TGTGCCAGCAGCCAAGATCGGGGGCTGGATGGCTACACCTTC
CASSQDRGLDGYTF
>TRBJ1-5|TRBV6-5|-|-
TGTGCCAGCCAGGGGAATAGCAATCAGCCCCAGCATTTT
CASQGNSNQPQHF
>TRBJ1-2|TRBV5-1|-|TRBD1
TGCGCCAGCAGCGTAGGGGGGACAGCGAACTATGGCTACACCTTC
CASSVGGTANYGYTF
>TRBJ2-7|TRBV27|-|TRBD2
TGTGCCAGCAGTCCACGTCCCCCGGGGGGCTACGAGCAGTACTTC
CASSPRPPGGYEQYF
>TRBJ2-5|TRBV29-1|-|TRBD2
TGCAGCGTTGAAGATCCCCGGAGGGGACTAGCGGGAGAAGAGACCCAGTACTTC
CSVEDPRRGLAGEETQYF
>TRBJ1-2|TRBV7-9|-|-
TGTGCCAGCAGCCAGGGAGGGGCCGATGGCTACACCTTC
CASSQGGADGYTF
>TRBJ1-4|TRBV5-1|-|TRBD1
TGCGCCAGCAGCCCGACAGGGAGTCAAGATGAAAAACTGTTTTTT
CASSPTGSQDEKLFF
>TRBJ1-2|TRBV3-1/TRBV3-2|-|-
TGTGCCAGCAGCCAAGGGAGACCGGCCTCCGGGGACTACACCTTC
CASSQGRPASGDYTF
>TRBJ1-1|TRBV15|-|TRBD1
TGTGCCACCAGCAGAGATACAGGGGCTGAAGCTTTCTTT
CATSRDTGAEAFF
>TRBJ2-2|TRBV18|-|-
TGTGCCAGCTCATTTACTAGTCTCCCCGGGGAGCTGTTTTTT
CASSFTSLPGELFF
>TRBJ1-1|TRBV2|-|TRBD1
TGTGCCAGCAGTTTTCCAGGGGGGAACACTGAAGCTTTCTTT
CASSFPGGNTEAFF
>TRBJ1-3|TRBV15|-|-
TGTGCCACCAGCGTCAGGGGAGGGGCGACTGGAGACACCATATATTTT
CATSVRGGATGDTIYF
>TRBJ2-5|TRBV5-1|few|TRBD1
TGCGCCAGCAGCCGGGACAGCGGCGTCGAGACCCAGTACTTC
CASSRDSGVETQYF
>TRBJ2-5|TRBV13|once|-
TGTGCCAGCAGTTCACGTGAGCGACAGGAAGAGACCCAGTACTTC
CASSSRERQEETQYF
>TRBJ1-1|TRBV24-1|-|-
TGTGCCACCAGTGCGAGAGGTAGTACTGAAGCTTTCTTT
CATSARGSTEAFF
>TRBJ1-2|TRBV27|-|TRBD1
TGTGCCAGCAGTTTAGCAGGGGGCGATGGCTACACCTTC
CASSLAGGDGYTF
>TRBJ1-6|TRBV27|once|TRBD1
TGTGCCAGTGCCCGAGACAGGGATTCTTCACCCCTCCACTTT
CASARDRDSSPLHF
>TRBJ1-2|TRBV6-5|-|-
TGTGCCAGCAGTTACCTTTCGGACGGGGGAAATGGCTACACCTTC
CASSYLSDGGNGYTF